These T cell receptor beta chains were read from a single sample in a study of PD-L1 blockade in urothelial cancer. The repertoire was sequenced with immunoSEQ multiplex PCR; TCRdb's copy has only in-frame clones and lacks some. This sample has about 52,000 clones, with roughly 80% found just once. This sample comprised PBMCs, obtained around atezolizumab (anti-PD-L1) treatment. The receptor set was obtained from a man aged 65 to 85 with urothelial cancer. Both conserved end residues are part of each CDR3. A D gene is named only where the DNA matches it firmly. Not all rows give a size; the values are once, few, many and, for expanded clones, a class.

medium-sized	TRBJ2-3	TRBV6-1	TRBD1	CASTATGVTTDTQYF	TGTGCCAGCACCGCGACAGGGGTTACAACAGATACGCAGTATTTT
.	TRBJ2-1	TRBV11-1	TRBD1	CASSRGQVIGNEQFF	TGTGCCAGCAGCCGGGGACAGGTCATAGGGAATGAGCAGTTCTTC
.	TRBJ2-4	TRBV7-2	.	CASSLLQGNIQYF	TGTGCCAGCAGCTTACTCCAGGGTAACATTCAGTACTTC
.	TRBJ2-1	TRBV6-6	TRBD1	CASSWVPGQGNEQFF	TGTGCCAGCAGTTGGGTCCCGGGACAGGGAAATGAGCAGTTCTTC
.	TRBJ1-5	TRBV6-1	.	CASTLGLRTPQHF	TGTGCCAGCACCTTGGGGCTCCGGACGCCCCAGCATTTT
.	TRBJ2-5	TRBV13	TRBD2	CASSSSSGRGETQYF	TGTGCCAGCAGCTCCTCTAGCGGGAGGGGAGAGACCCAGTACTTC
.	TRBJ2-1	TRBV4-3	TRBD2	CASSLQRESYNEQFF	TGCGCCAGCAGCCTTCAGCGGGAGTCCTACAATGAGCAGTTCTTC
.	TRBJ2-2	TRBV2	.	CASRQNTGELFF	TGTGCCAGCAGACAGAACACCGGGGAGCTGTTTTTT
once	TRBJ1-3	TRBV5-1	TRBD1	CASSEGGRSGNTIYF	TGCGCCAGCAGCGAAGGGGGCCGCTCTGGAAACACCATATATTTT
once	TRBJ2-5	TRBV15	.	CATSRGGNSETQYF	TGTGCCACCTCTAGGGGGGGCAATTCGGAGACCCAGTACTTC
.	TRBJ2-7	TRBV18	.	CASSPTGSSYEQYF	TGTGCCAGCTCACCAACGGGGAGCTCCTACGAGCAGTACTTC
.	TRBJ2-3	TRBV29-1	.	CSVEGFSSTDTQYF	TGCAGCGTTGAAGGTTTTTCTAGCACAGATACGCAGTATTTT
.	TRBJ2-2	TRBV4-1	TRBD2	CASTQGGAVNTGELFF	TGCGCCAGCACCCAGGGAGGGGCCGTTAACACCGGGGAGCTGTTTTTT
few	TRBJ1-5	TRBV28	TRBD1	CASTTMTGDNQPQHF	TGTGCCAGCACCACCATGACAGGGGACAATCAGCCCCAGCATTTT
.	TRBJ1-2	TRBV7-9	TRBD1	CASSQAGGGGSGYGYTF	TGTGCCAGCAGCCAAGCTGGAGGGGGCGGTAGTGGCTATGGCTACACCTTC
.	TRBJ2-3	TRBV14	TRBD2	CASSQDRAGGNTDTQYF	TGTGCCAGCAGCCAAGATCGGGCCGGGGGGAACACAGATACGCAGTATTTT
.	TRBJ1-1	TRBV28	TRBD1	CASSWTGGNLDTEAFF	TGTGCCAGCAGTTGGACAGGGGGCAACTTAGACACTGAAGCTTTCTTT
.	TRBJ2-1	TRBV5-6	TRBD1	CASSSGDRGLGEQFF	TGTGCCAGCAGCTCCGGGGACAGGGGGCTGGGTGAGCAGTTCTTC
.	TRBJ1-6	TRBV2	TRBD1	CASSELGQGNSPLHF	TGTGCCAGCAGTGAACTGGGACAGGGGAATTCACCCCTCCACTTT
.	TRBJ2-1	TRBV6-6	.	CASRTGDLYNEQFF	TGTGCCAGCAGGACGGGGGATCTCTACAATGAGCAGTTCTTC
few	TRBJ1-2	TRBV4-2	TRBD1	CASSQDRGSSIGYTF	TGTGCCAGCAGCCAAGACAGGGGGTCCTCGATTGGCTACACCTTC
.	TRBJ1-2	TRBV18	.	CASSRTGGNYGYTF	TGTGCCAGCTCACGAACGGGGGGAAACTATGGCTACACCTTC
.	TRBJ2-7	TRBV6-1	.	CASTQAYEQCF	TGTGCCAGCACTCAGGCCTACGAGCAGTGCTTC
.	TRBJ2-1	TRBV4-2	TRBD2	CASSHGAGGGPYNEQFF	TGTGCCAGCAGCCATGGGGCGGGGGGGGGCCCATACAATGAGCAGTTCTTC
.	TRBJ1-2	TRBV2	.	CASRHNRVYGYTF	TGTGCCAGCAGGCACAACAGGGTCTATGGCTACACCTTC
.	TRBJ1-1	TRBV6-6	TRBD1	CASSLGQVLTEAFF	TGTGCCAGCAGCCTGGGACAGGTCCTCACTGAAGCTTTCTTT
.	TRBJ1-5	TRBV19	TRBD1	CASNRRDRLNQPQHF	TGTGCCAGTAATCGCCGGGACAGACTCAATCAGCCCCAGCATTTT
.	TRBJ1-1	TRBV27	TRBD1	CASRQGAAEAFF	TGTGCCAGCAGACAGGGGGCGGCTGAAGCTTTCTTT
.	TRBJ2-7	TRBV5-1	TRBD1	CASSLTGDYEQYF	TGCGCCAGCAGCTTGACAGGGGATTACGAGCAGTACTTC
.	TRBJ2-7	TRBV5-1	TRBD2	CASSLGGSGSNHEQYF	TGCGCCAGCAGCTTGGGGGGTAGCGGGAGCAACCACGAGCAGTACTTC
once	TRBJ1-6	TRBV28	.	CASSVVNSPLHF	TGTGCCAGCAGCGTAGTTAATTCACCCCTCCACTTT
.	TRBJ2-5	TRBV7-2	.	CASSLRPPRPETQYF	TGTGCCAGCAGCCTCCGGCCCCCGAGGCCAGAGACCCAGTACTTC
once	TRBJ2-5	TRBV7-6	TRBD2	CASSSRGAGGVETQYF	TGTGCCAGCAGCTCCCGGGGAGCGGGAGGTGTAGAGACCCAGTACTTC
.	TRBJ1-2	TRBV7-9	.	CASSTANYGYTF	TGTGCCAGCAGCACAGCTAACTATGGCTACACCTTC
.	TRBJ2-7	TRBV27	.	CASSLRTGLIYEQYF	TGTGCCAGCAGTTTAAGAACAGGGTTAATCTACGAGCAGTACTTC
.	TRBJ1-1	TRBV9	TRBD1	CASSVHSRGGQPTFAEAFF	TGTGCCAGCAGCGTCCATTCTCGGGGGGGACAGCCAACATTCGCTGAAGCTTTCTTT
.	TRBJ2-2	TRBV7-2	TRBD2	CASSPRTSTTGELFF	TGTGCCAGCAGCCCCAGGACTAGCACCACCGGGGAGCTGTTTTTT
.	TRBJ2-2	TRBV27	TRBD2	CASSARGLAGVTTGELFF	TGTGCCAGCAGTGCCAGGGGACTAGCGGGAGTGACCACCGGGGAGCTGTTTTTT
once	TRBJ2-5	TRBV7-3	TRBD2	CASSLQAGDQETQYF	TGTGCCAGCAGCTTACAAGCGGGGGACCAAGAGACCCAGTACTTC
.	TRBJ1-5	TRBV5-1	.	CASKAGPEINQPQHF	TGCGCCAGCAAGGCAGGGCCAGAGATTAATCAGCCCCAGCATTTT
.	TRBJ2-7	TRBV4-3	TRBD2	CASSQDRTSGYEQYF	TGCGCCAGCAGCCAGGACAGGACTAGCGGCTACGAGCAGTACTTC
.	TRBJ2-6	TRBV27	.	CASSSITGSGANVLTF	TGTGCCAGCAGTTCGATAACGGGCTCTGGGGCCAACGTCCTGACTTTC
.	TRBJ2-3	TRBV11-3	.	CASSWTGTGGDTQYF	TGTGCCAGCAGCTGGACCGGGACTGGGGGAGATACGCAGTATTTT
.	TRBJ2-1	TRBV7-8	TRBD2	CASSLELAGVNEQFF	TGTGCCAGCAGCTTAGAACTAGCGGGAGTAAATGAGCAGTTCTTC
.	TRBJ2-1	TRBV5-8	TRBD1	CASSPATGVWYNEQFF	TGTGCCAGCAGCCCGGCCACAGGGGTTTGGTACAATGAGCAGTTCTTC
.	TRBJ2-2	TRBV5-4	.	CASSIGTYANTGELFF	TGTGCCAGCAGCATAGGGACTTATGCGAACACCGGGGAGCTGTTTTTT
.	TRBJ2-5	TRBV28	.	CASSLRGPGSGETQYF	TGTGCCAGCAGTTTAAGGGGTCCCGGGAGTGGGGAGACCCAGTACTTC
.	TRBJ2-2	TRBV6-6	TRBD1	CASSYSPQGATGELFF	TGTGCCAGCAGTTACTCCCCCCAGGGGGCCACCGGGGAGCTGTTTTTT
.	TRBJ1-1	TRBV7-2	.	CASSLLLGRENTEAFF	TGTGCCAGCAGCTTACTATTGGGGCGAGAGAACACTGAAGCTTTCTTT
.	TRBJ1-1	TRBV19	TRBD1	CASSDLGAGGKNTEAFF	TGTGCCAGTAGTGACCTCGGCGCAGGGGGCAAGAACACTGAAGCTTTCTTT
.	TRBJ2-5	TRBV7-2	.	CASSLGSQETQYF	TGTGCCAGCAGCCTCGGGTCGCAAGAGACCCAGTACTTC
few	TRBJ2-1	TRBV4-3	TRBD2	CASSSSGSSDNEQFF	TGCGCCAGCAGCTCCAGCGGGAGTAGCGACAATGAGCAGTTCTTC
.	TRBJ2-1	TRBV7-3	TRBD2	CASSFTRLAGRGEQFF	TGTGCCAGCAGCTTCACGCGACTAGCGGGTAGAGGTGAGCAGTTCTTC
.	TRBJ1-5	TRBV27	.	CASSFAEFGEPQHF	TGTGCCAGCAGTTTCGCGGAGTTCGGGGAGCCCCAGCATTTT